This TCR beta chain was sequenced for a study of blood T cell repertoires in COVID-19. Study information: COVID-19 samples, acute and convalescent, were from the United States, Italy and Spain.

Which cohort a participant joined came from the clinical history participants gave. Either two negative PCRs, clearance, or symptom resolution qualified Cohort 3 donors as recovered. Germline V gene lookup returns CDR1 SGHDT and CDR2 YYEEEE. Trimming stripped 2 bases from V and 1 base from J, with 7 bases between. This CDR3 has 13 amino acids. Methods used by the authors: Reference gene primer amplification yielded estimated nucleated cell counts. Sequencing used immunoSEQ multiplex PCR; TCRdb keeps in-frame clones, though not all of them. For V, J and clone size, that table is used; D and trimming come from the DNA. The sample comprises approximately 250,000 clones, 70% to 85% of which are singletons, and about 15% rests with the top ten.

Input material: PBMCs or T cells enriched from blood (not recorded which). The chain recombines TRBV5-6 with TRBJ2-7; maybe TRBD1 (5 bases). The TCR sequence derives from a man aged 35-49 years who had recovered from COVID-19. CDR3 loop: CASSLQDSYEQYF. The DNA for the CDR3 is TGTGCCAGCAGCTTACAGGATTCCTACGAGCAGTACTTC.